A selection of T cell receptor beta chains follows, all from one sample in a study of T cell responses to AZD1222 COVID-19 vaccine. TCRdb keeps only in-frame clones here, not all; method: immunoSEQ multiplex PCR. The sample carries tens of thousands of clones, roughly 89% recorded once. The material was peripheral blood, obtained on day 0 of AZD1222 vaccination. The origin of the receptors is an adult in good health. CDR3s include the opening cysteine and the closing phenylalanine or tryptophan. D genes are given only for firm matches.

>TRBJ2-1|TRBV25-1|.|12
TGTGCCAGTTGGCAGGGGTGGAATGAGCAGTTCTTC
CASWQGWNEQFF
>TRBJ1-1|TRBV10-1|.|12
TGCGCCAGCAGTGAGTCGAGCCGGGGGGCTTTCTTT
CASSESSRGAFF
>TRBJ1-3|TRBV19|.|13
TGTGCCAGTAGTGCTTACTCTGGAAACACCATATATTTT
CASSAYSGNTIYF
>TRBJ1-6|TRBV6-1|.|16
TGTGCCAGCAGTGAAGCGCTTGGGCAGAGTCATTCACCCCTCCACTTT
CASSEALGQSHSPLHF
>TRBJ1-5|TRBV6-5|.|12
TGTGCCAGCAGTTACGATGGCCAGCCCCAGCATTTT
CASSYDGQPQHF
>TRBJ1-1|TRBV20-1|.|10
TGCAGTGCTAGAGTGCCTGAAGCTTTCTTT
CSARVPEAFF
>TRBJ2-1|TRBV3-1/TRBV3-2|.|15
TGTGCCAGCAGCCCCAAGGGGAAGACCTACAATGAGCAGTTCTTC
CASSPKGKTYNEQFF
>TRBJ2-3|TRBV6-6|.|16
TGTGCCAGCAGTCCCGATACAGGGATAAGCACAGATACGCAGTATTTT
CASSPDTGISTDTQYF
>TRBJ2-2|TRBV27|TRBD2|16
TGTGCCAGCAGTTTCCAGCGGGGGGGAAACACCGGGGAGCTGTTTTTT
CASSFQRGGNTGELFF
>TRBJ2-5|TRBV15|.|21
TGTGCCACCAGCTCCCAGGGTCGCGTGCGTGAAGGGCGCGGTGCTCAAGAGACCCAGTACTTC
CATSSQGRVREGRGAQETQYF
>TRBJ2-2|TRBV6-5|.|13
TGTGCCAGCAGCCCCACTAGTATCGGGGAGCTGTTTTTT
CASSPTSIGELFF
>TRBJ2-7|TRBV5-1|TRBD1|15
TGCGCCAGCAGCCCTGGACAGGGATCCTCCTACGAGCAGTACTTC
CASSPGQGSSYEQYF
>TRBJ2-1|TRBV15|.|14
TGTGCCACCAGCGGCCGGGACGGTAACAATGAGCAGTTCTTC
CATSGRDGNNEQFF
>TRBJ2-7|TRBV6-5|.|13
TGTGCCAGCTGGCGACAGGCGACCTACGAGCAGTACTTC
CASWRQATYEQYF
>TRBJ1-6|TRBV3-1/TRBV3-2|.|15
TGTGCCAGCAGCCAAGACCCAGGGTATAATTCACCCCTCCACTTT
CASSQDPGYNSPLHF
>TRBJ2-3|TRBV19|.|13
TGTGCCAGTAGTTACTACAGGGCAGATACGCAGTATTTT
CASSYYRADTQYF
>TRBJ2-7|TRBV9|.|15
TGTGCCAGCAGCGTAGCCGCTGGACAGTCCTACGAGCAGTACTTC
CASSVAAGQSYEQYF
>TRBJ1-2|TRBV12-3/TRBV12-4|TRBD1|11
TGTGCCAGCAGTTTTACAGGGGGGATCACCTTC
CASSFTGGITF
>TRBJ2-2|TRBV25-1|TRBD1|18
TGTGCCAGCAAAGGAATGGATCGGGACAGGGGGCTCACCGGGGAGCTGTTTTTT
CASKGMDRDRGLTGELFF
>TRBJ1-2|TRBV7-2|TRBD1|17
TGTGCCAGCAGCTTAGCACGGGCAGGGGGAATGGTCTATGGCTACACCTTC
CASSLARAGGMVYGYTF
>TRBJ2-3|TRBV4-2|.|13
TGTGCCAGCAGCCTCCCTGCGACAGATACGCAGTATTTT
CASSLPATDTQYF